These 31 T cell receptor beta chains were sequenced from one sample in a study of Tregs in tolerant kidney transplant recipients. Profiling relied on immunoSEQ multiplex PCR, and the TCRdb table lists in-frame clones only, not all of them. The table has some 65,000 clones, less than 90% seen once; the top ten hold 3.5% to 5.5%. The sample consisted of CD4+ T cells from blood. Receptors were obtained from a human donor in good health.

Note on this clone: The same CDR3 also results from other DNA sequences found in this sample. This chain uses TRBV29-1 with TRBJ1-2; D is possibly TRBD1 (6 bases). The CDR3 has 12 amino acids. The germline V gene encodes CDR1 SQVTM and CDR2 ANQGSEA. The CDR3 loop is CRGGRGESGYTF. The CDR3, as DNA: TGCAGGGGGGGGCGCGGGGAGAGTGGCTACACCTTC. Full variable domain (remainder filled in from reference TRBV29-1 and TRBJ1-2): SAVISQKPSRDICQRGTSLTIQCQVDSQVTMMFWYRQQPGQSLTLIATANQGSEATYESGFVIDKFPISRPNLTFSTLTVSNMSPEDSSIYLCRGGRGESGYTFGSGTRLTVV.

The genes are TRBV5-6 and TRBJ2-3, with D perhaps matching TRBD1 (5 bases). Trimming pared 0 bases from V and 6 bases from J, leaving 17 bases between. Germline lookup yields CDR1 SGHDT and CDR2 YYEEEE. CDR3 length equals 16 residues. The CDR3 loop reads CASSLDTQGLIDTQYF. The CDR3 DNA sequence: TGTGCCAGCAGCTTGGATACGCAGGGCCTTATCGATACGCAGTATTTT.

This sequence joins TRBV6-6 and TRBJ1-2, with 7 bases aligning to TRBD1. The germline CDR1 and CDR2 sequences are MNHNY and SVGAGI (reference sequence). Losses at the gene ends were 6 bases for V and 3 bases for J; bases not matched to a gene: 7. There are 14 residues in the CDR3. The CDR3 spells CASRRDQGDYGYTF. For the CDR3, the DNA is TGTGCCAGCAGACGAGACCAGGGGGACTATGGCTACACCTTC.

The V call is TRBV7-2, the J call TRBJ2-7, with a weak D call TRBD1 (6 bases). The CDR3 runs 14 residues. V shed 1 base and J shed 7 bases, with 14 bases lying between them. The germline V gene has CDR1 SGHTA and CDR2 FQGNSA. The CDR3 here is CASSLDRATKEQYF. The CDR3 DNA sequence: TGTGCCAGCAGCTTAGACAGGGCAACTAAAGAGCAGTACTTC.

The rearrangement uses TRBV11-3 and TRBJ2-1, with 15 nucleotides matching TRBD2. The CDR3 runs 18 residues. CDR1 SGHNT and CDR2 YENEEA come from the germline V gene. V shed 5 bases and J 0 bases; nucleotides not matched to a gene: 5. This chain's CDR3 is CASSRTSGRASSYNEQFF. The CDR3 nucleotides read TGTGCCAGCAGCCGGACTAGCGGGAGGGCCAGCTCCTACAATGAGCAGTTCTTC.

J is TRBJ1-1 and V is TRBV2; 7 positions match TRBD1. V trimming: 6 bases; J trimming: 1 base; junction bases outside the gene matches: 2. The CDR3 totals 13 residues. Germline CDR1 and CDR2: SNHLY and FYNNEI. The CDR3 region is CASRRTGNTEAFF. The CDR3 region has the DNA TGTGCCAGCAGAAGGACAGGGAACACTGAAGCTTTCTTT. Full variable domain (rest looked up from reference TRBV2 and TRBJ1-1): EPEVTQTPSHQVTQMGQEVILRCVPISNHLYFYWYRQILGQKVEFLVSFYNNEISEKSEIFDDQFSVERPDGSNFTLKIRSTKLEDSAMYFCASRRTGNTEAFFGQGTRLTVV.

The rearrangement uses TRBV19 and TRBJ2-1; the D gene is possibly TRBD2 (6 bases). Germline V gene sequence: CDR1 LNHDA, CDR2 SQIVND (reference sequence). The CDR3 has 15 amino acids. The V gene lost 3 bases and the J gene lost 4 bases, with 13 bases spanning the gap. CDR3 region: CASSIIPGVYNEQFF. In DNA form, the CDR3 reads TGTGCCAGTAGTATTATCCCGGGAGTTTACAATGAGCAGTTCTTC.

The chain couples TRBV7-2 to TRBJ2-7; either TRBD1 or TRBD2 may fit D (5 bases each). The CDR3 is 13 amino acids. Germline V gene lookup returns CDR1 SGHTA and CDR2 FQGNSA. Trimming stripped 3 bases from V and 1 base from J, with 7 bases between. CDR3 DNA sequence: TGTGCCAGCAGCTTGGGACCGTCCTACGAGCAGTACTTC. It is translated as CASSLGPSYEQYF.

V and J are TRBV5-1 and TRBJ2-7, with 9 bases matching TRBD1. The CDR3 covers 14 residues. The germline CDR1 and CDR2 sequences are SGHRS and YFSETQ. Trimming removed 4 bases from V and 6 bases from J; junction bases left unmatched: 8. CDR3 bases: TGCGCCAGCAGCCAGACAGGGGGGACTCTCGAGCAGTACTTC. Protein sequence: CASSQTGGTLEQYF.

The chain is built from TRBV5-4 and TRBJ1-2, with D tentatively TRBD1 (5 bases). The CDR3 is 14 residues long. V lost 0 bases and J lost 4, with 10 bases in between. Germline V gene sequence: CDR1 SGHNT, CDR2 YYREEE (reference sequence). CDR3 DNA: TGTGCCAGCAGCTTGGGTAACCAGGGCTATGGCTACACCTTC. Its protein is CASSLGNQGYGYTF.

V and J are TRBV7-3 and TRBJ1-1, with D possibly being TRBD1 (5 bases). The CDR3 is made up of 13 amino acids. The V end lost 3 bases, the J end lost 3 bases, and 8 bases lay between the germline ends. Germline V CDR1 and CDR2: SGHTA, FQGTGA. Written as DNA, the CDR3 is TGTGCCAGCAGCTTGGGGGTTTACACTGAAGCTTTCTTT. Its protein is CASSLGVYTEAFF.

The table lists this clone with a count of one. The chain couples TRBV11-3 to TRBJ1-1; 7 bases match TRBD1. Unmatched junction bases numbered 14, after V lost 4 bases and J lost 0 bases. Germline V lookup: CDR1 SGHNT, CDR2 YENEEA. CDR3 size: 18 residues. The CDR3 here is CASSSEGQLMEMNTEAFF. As DNA, the CDR3 is TGTGCCAGCAGCTCGGAGGGACAGCTGATGGAGATGAACACTGAAGCTTTCTTT.

The chain couples TRBV5-1 to TRBJ2-1; TRBD2 matches 8 bases. The junction had 10 bases not matched to a gene; V was cut back by 4 bases and J by 7 bases. CDR1 SGHRS and CDR2 YFSETQ come from the germline V gene. The length of the CDR3 is 15 residues. CDR3 DNA: TGCGCCAGCAGCCTAAGCGGGAGCAGTGCTAATGAGCAGTTCTTC. This translates into CASSLSGSSANEQFF.

CDR3 coding DNA: TGTGCCAGCAGTGCGGACCCAGGGATTAGGGGATATGGCTACACCTTC. It encodes CASSADPGIRGYGYTF. The V call is TRBV6-1, the J call TRBJ1-2, with a tentative D call TRBD1 (5 bases). Trimming removed 4 bases from V and 5 bases from J, with 20 bases in between. The length of the CDR3 is 16 residues. The V gene's germline CDR1 is MNHNS and CDR2 SASEGT.

The chain employs TRBV25-1 and TRBJ2-4; possibly TRBD1 for D (5 bases). V lost 6 bases, J lost 8 bases, and 14 bases lay in between. Per germline, CDR1 MGHDK and CDR2 SYGVNS. CDR3 length: 13 amino acids. The CDR3: CASSGQGLHIQYF. The CDR3 DNA reads TGTGCCAGCAGCGGGCAGGGCCTCCACATTCAGTACTTC.

The chain employs TRBV29-1 and TRBJ1-2, with 8 positions matching TRBD1. Germline trimming cut 6 bases from V and 5 bases from J; bases unmatched to any gene: 11. From germline, CDR1 is SQVTM and CDR2 ANQGSEA. This CDR3 contains 14 residues. The CDR3 DNA sequence: TGCAGCGTGTGGACAGGGAGAGGGCTATATGGCTACACCTTC. Encoded protein: CSVWTGRGLYGYTF. Complete variable domain (other parts from reference TRBV29-1 and TRBJ1-2): SAVISQKPSRDICQRGTSLTIQCQVDSQVTMMFWYRQQPGQSLTLIATANQGSEATYESGFVIDKFPISRPNLTFSTLTVSNMSPEDSSIYLCSVWTGRGLYGYTFGSGTRLTVV.

The CDR3 sequence: CASSLRTSKRTDTQYF. CDR3 in DNA: TGTGCCAGCAGCCTACGAACCAGCAAGAGAACAGATACGCAGTATTTT. The chain is built from TRBV5-4 and TRBJ2-3; D remains ambiguous. Trimming left V 4 bases short and J 3 bases short, with 18 bases between. This CDR3 region has 16 residues. The germline V gene has CDR1 SGHNT and CDR2 YYREEE (reference sequence).

This chain connects TRBV30 to TRBJ2-4, with 7 bases matching TRBD2. The CDR3 consists of 12 residues. Germline-derived CDR1 and CDR2 are GTSNPN and SVGIG (reference sequence). Trimming cost V 7 bases and J 7 bases; bases outside gene matches: 7. The CDR3 sequence: CASSRRGNIQYF. Here the CDR3 DNA reads TGTGCCTCCTCCCGGCGGGGGAACATTCAGTACTTC.

The genes are TRBV4-3 and TRBJ2-2; 7 bases are shared with TRBD2. Unmatched junction bases numbered 20, after V lost 3 bases and J lost 7 bases. This CDR3 spans 19 amino acids. Germline V gene data show CDR1 as LGHNA and CDR2 as YSLEER. The CDR3 loop reads CASSHRVGIGTTSGGELFF. The CDR3 DNA reads TGCGCCAGCAGCCATCGAGTCGGAATCGGGACTACTTCGGGCGGGGAGCTGTTTTTT.

This chain's CDR3 is CASTRQGQETQYF. The CDR3 DNA reads as TGTGCCAGCACCCGACAGGGACAAGAGACCCAGTACTTC. V and J are TRBV18 and TRBJ2-5, with 7 bases matching TRBD1. V lost 8 bases to trimming and J lost 2 bases; unmatched junction nucleotides: 5. The CDR3 is made up of 13 amino acids. CDR1 KGHSH and CDR2 LQKENI come from the germline V gene. The full variable domain, completed using reference TRBV18 and TRBJ2-5, is NAGVMQNPRHLVRRRGQEARLRCSPMKGHSHVYWYRQLPEEGLKFMVYLQKENIIDESGMPKERFSAEFPKEGPSILRIQQVVRGDSAAYFCASTRQGQETQYFGPGTRLLVL.

V usage is TRBV2 and J usage is TRBJ2-2; the D gene is possibly TRBD1 (6 bases). The CDR3 covers 14 residues. V was clipped by 4 bases and J by 4 bases, with 10 bases between them. Germline values: CDR1 SNHLY, CDR2 FYNNEI. This CDR3 reads CASSVRGSTGELFF. CDR3 in DNA: TGTGCCAGCAGTGTCAGGGGAAGCACCGGGGAGCTGTTTTTT.

The genes are TRBV6-5 and TRBJ1-1; TRBD1 is a possible D gene (5 bases). Looked up from germline, CDR1 is MNHEY and CDR2 is SVGAGI. The V end lost 6 bases, the J end lost 4 bases, and 18 bases lay between the germline ends. The CDR3 length is 15 residues. For the CDR3, the DNA is TGTGCCAGCAGCCTAGGGGACTTAGCGGGCACTGAAGCTTTCTTT. This gives the protein CASSLGDLAGTEAFF.

The J gene is TRBJ1-5, the V gene TRBV19; TRBD1 matches at 7 bases. The V gene's germline CDR1 is LNHDA and CDR2 SQIVND (reference sequence). V shed 4 bases and J 7 bases; nucleotides not matched to a gene: 7. This CDR3 is built from 14 residues. DNA of the CDR3: TGTGCCAGTAGTACTGCAGGGGGAGGACAGCCCCAGCATTTT. Its protein product is CASSTAGGGQPQHF.

The chain is built from TRBV4-2 and TRBJ1-3; perhaps TRBD1 as D (5 bases). Germline CDR1 and CDR2: LGHNA and YNFKEQ. V shed 0 bases and J shed 2 bases, with 8 bases lying between them. This CDR3 spans 15 amino acids. The CDR3 is CASSQERGAGNTIYF. CDR3 DNA sequence: TGTGCCAGCAGCCAAGAGAGGGGTGCTGGAAACACCATATATTTT.

The chain joins TRBV9 to TRBJ1-1; D possibly corresponds to TRBD1 (5 bases). Germline CDR1 and CDR2: SGDLS and YYNGEE. The germline V and J ends were trimmed by 0 bases and 4 bases, with 10 bases remaining between them. CDR3 size: 14 residues. DNA of the CDR3: TGTGCCAGCAGCGTAGAAGACAGCCTCACTGAAGCTTTCTTT. Amino acids: CASSVEDSLTEAFF. Complete variable domain (other parts from reference TRBV9 and TRBJ1-1): DSGVTQTPKHLITATGQRVTLRCSPRSGDLSVYWYQQSLDQGLQFLIQYYNGEERAKGNILERFSAQQFPDLHSELNLSSLELGDSALYFCASSVEDSLTEAFFGQGTRLTVV.

J is TRBJ2-5 and V is TRBV9; the D call may be TRBD1 or TRBD2 (6 bases each). The CDR3 consists of 15 residues. Trimming took off 0 bases at V and 7 bases at J, with 16 bases between the two ends. Germline CDR1 and CDR2: SGDLS and YYNGEE. The CDR3 DNA sequence: TGTGCCAGCAGCGTAGAGAATCTTGGAGGGGGGACCCAGTACTTC. This codes for CASSVENLGGGTQYF.

The rearrangement links TRBV30 to TRBJ1-6; D is possibly TRBD1 (6 bases). The CDR3 contains 17 residues. V dropped 3 bases and J dropped 0 bases, with 15 bases sitting between them. Germline CDR1 and CDR2: GTSNPN and SVGIG (reference sequence). Written as DNA, the CDR3 is TGTGCCTGGAGGGTAGGGGGGGGGAGCTCCTATAATTCACCCCTCCACTTT. This sequence encodes CAWRVGGGSSYNSPLHF.

The chain uses TRBV11-2 and TRBJ2-3; tentatively, D is TRBD1 or TRBD2 (5 bases each). In germline, CDR1 is SGHAT, CDR2 FQNNGV. The CDR3 loop spans 16 amino acids. The germline V and J ends were trimmed by 5 bases and 3 bases, with 18 bases remaining between them. The CDR3 DNA follows: TGTGCCAGCAGCAACTTGGGGACCAAAGGGACAGATACGCAGTATTTT. Protein: CASSNLGTKGTDTQYF.

V and J are TRBV6-1 and TRBJ2-2, with D unresolved. Germline lookup yields CDR1 MNHNS and CDR2 SASEGT. V dropped 0 bases and J dropped 7 bases, with 6 bases sitting between them. The CDR3 consists of 13 residues. As DNA, the CDR3 is TGTGCCAGCAGTGAAGCGGGCTACGGGGAGCTGTTTTTT. Translated: CASSEAGYGELFF.

The chain links TRBV4-2 to TRBJ2-7; a possible D gene is TRBD2 (6 bases). CDR3 size: 17 residues. V was trimmed by 0 bases and J by 3 bases, leaving 18 bases between them. Germline V CDR1 and CDR2: LGHNA, YNFKEQ. The chain's CDR3 is CASSQEAGGAALYEQYF. CDR3 bases: TGTGCCAGCAGCCAAGAGGCTGGCGGGGCGGCCCTCTACGAGCAGTACTTC.

V gene TRBV5-1 combines with J gene TRBJ2-3; D is unclear. CDR1 is SGHRS, CDR2 YFSETQ, per germline. V lost 0 bases and J 0 bases, leaving 8 bases between the germline ends. There are 15 residues in the CDR3. This chain's CDR3 is CASSLEWVSTDTQYF. The CDR3 region has the DNA TGCGCCAGCAGCTTGGAGTGGGTTAGCACAGATACGCAGTATTTT. Full variable domain (outside the CDR3, taken from reference TRBV5-1 and TRBJ2-3): KAGVTQTPRYLIKTRGQQVTLSCSPISGHRSVSWYQQTPGQGLQFLFEYFSETQRNKGNFPGRFSGRQFSNSRSEMNVSTLELGDSALYLCASSLEWVSTDTQYFGPGTRLTVL.